This T cell receptor (beta chain) originates from a study of T cell changes during pregnancy in multiple sclerosis. Clones were sequenced by immunoSEQ multiplex PCR, and TCRdb holds only the in-frame ones, with some missing. The sample holds roughly 100,000 clones, about 90% seen once. The clonotype comes from a female donor with multiple sclerosis, enrolled in a pregnancy study. The specimen comprised peripheral blood, sampled after pregnancy.

The CDR3 is CASIPGQGERKYF. In DNA, the CDR3 is TGTGCCAGCATTCCGGGACAGGGGGAACGGAAGTACTTC. This chain joins TRBV28 and TRBJ2-7; the match to TRBD1 covers 11 bases. The CDR3 is 13 residues long. With 7 bases clipped from V and 11 bases from J, the junction kept 10 bases outside the gene matches. CDR1 is MDHEN and CDR2 is SYDVKM in the germline V gene.